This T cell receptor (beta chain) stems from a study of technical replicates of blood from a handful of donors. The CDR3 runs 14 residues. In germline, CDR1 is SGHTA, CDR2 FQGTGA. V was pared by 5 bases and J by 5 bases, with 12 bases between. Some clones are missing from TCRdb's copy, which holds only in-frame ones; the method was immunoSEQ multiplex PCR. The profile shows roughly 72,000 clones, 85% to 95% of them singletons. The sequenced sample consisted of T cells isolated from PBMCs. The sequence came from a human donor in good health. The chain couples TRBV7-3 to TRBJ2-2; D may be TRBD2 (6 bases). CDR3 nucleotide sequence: TGTGCCAGCAGCCCAGGGACTCTTACCGGGGAGCTGTTTTTT. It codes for CASSPGTLTGELFF.